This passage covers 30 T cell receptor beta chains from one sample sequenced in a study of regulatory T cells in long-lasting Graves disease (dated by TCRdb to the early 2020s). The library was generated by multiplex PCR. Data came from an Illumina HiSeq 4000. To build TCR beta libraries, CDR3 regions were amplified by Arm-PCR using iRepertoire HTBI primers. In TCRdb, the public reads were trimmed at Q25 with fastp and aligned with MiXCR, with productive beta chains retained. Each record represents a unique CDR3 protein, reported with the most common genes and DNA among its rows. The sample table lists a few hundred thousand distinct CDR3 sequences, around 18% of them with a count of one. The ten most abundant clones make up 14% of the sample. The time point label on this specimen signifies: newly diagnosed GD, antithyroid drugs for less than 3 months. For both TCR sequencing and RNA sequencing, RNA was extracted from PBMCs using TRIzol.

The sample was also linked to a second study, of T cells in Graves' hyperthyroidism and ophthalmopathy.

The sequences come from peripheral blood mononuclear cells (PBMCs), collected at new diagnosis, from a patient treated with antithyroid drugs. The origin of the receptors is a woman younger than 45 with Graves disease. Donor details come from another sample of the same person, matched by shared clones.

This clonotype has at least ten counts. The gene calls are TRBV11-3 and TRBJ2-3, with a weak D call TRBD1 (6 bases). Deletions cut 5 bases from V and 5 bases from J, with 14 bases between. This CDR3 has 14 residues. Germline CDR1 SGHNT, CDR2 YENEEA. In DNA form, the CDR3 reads TGTGCCAGCAGCCCAACAGGGTTACGAGATACGCAGTATTTT. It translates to CASSPTGLRDTQYF.

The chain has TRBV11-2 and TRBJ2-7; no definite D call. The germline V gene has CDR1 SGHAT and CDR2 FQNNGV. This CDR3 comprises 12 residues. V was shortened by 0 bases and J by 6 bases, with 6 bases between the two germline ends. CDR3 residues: CASSLDVREQYF. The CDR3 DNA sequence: TGTGCCAGCAGCTTAGATGTGCGCGAGCAGTACTTC.

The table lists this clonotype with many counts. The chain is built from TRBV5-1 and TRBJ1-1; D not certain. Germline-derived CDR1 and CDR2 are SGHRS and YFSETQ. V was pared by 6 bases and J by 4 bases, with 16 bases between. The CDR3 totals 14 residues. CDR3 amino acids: CASTSKGGVTEAFF. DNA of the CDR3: TGCGCCAGCACGAGTAAGGGAGGCGTCACTGAAGCTTTCTTT.

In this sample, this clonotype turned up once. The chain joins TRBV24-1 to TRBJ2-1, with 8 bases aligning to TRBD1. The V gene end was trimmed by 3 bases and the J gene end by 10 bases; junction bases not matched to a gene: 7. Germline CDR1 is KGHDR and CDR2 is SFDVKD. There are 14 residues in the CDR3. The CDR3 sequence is CATSDETGAGEQFF. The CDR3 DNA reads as TGTGCCACCAGTGATGAGACAGGGGCAGGAGAGCAGTTCTTC.

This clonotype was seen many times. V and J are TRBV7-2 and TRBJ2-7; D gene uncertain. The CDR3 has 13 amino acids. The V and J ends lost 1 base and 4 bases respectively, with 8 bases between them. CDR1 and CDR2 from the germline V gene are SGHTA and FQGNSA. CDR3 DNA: TGTGCCAGCAGCTTAGACCCAGGTTACGAGCAGTACTTC. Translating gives CASSLDPGYEQYF.

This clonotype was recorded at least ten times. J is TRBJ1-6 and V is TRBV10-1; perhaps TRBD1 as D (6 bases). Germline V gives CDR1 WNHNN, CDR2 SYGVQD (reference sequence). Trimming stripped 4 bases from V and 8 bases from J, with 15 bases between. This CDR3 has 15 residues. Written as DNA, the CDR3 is TGCGCCAGCAGTGCAAACAGGGCAGGGGATTCACCCCTCCACTTT. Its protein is CASSANRAGDSPLHF.

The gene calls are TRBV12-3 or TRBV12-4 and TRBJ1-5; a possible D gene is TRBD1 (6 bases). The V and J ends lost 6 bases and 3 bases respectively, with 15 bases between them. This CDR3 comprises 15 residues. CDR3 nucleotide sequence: TGTGCCAGCAGCACACAGGGACGCCCCAATCAGCCCCAGCATTTT. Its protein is CASSTQGRPNQPQHF.

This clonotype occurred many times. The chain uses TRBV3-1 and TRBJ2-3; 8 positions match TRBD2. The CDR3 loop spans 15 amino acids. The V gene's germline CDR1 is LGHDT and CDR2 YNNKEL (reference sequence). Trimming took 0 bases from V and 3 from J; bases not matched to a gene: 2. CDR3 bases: TGTGCCAGCAGCCAAGAACTAGCGGTAACAGATACGCAGTATTTT. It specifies CASSQELAVTDTQYF.

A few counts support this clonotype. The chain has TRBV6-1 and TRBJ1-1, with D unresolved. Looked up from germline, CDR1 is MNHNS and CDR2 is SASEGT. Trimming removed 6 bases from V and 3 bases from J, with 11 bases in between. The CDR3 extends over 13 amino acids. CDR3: CASSPRRDTEAFF. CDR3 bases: TGTGCCAGCAGCCCCCGACGAGACACTGAAGCTTTCTTT.

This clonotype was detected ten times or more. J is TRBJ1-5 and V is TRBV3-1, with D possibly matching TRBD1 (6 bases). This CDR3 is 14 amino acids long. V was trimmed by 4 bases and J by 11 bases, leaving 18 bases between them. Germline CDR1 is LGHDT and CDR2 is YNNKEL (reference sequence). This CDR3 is CASSPSSGTPAQHF. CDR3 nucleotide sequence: TGTGCCAGCAGCCCATCGTCCGGGACACCGGCCCAGCATTTT.

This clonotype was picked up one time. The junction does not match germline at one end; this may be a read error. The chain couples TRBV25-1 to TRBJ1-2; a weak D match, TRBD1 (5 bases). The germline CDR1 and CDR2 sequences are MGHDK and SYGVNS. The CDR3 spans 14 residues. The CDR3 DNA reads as TGTGCCAACAGTCTAGCAGGGACTAACTATGGCTACACCTTC. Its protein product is CANSLAGTNYGYTF.

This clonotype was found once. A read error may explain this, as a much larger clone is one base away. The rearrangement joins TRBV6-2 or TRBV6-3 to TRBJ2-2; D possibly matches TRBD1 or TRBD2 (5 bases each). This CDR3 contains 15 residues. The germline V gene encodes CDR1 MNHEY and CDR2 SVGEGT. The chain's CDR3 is CACSTRGQNTGELFF. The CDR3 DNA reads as TGTGCCTGCAGTACTAGGGGTCAGAACACCGGGGAGCTGTTTTTT.

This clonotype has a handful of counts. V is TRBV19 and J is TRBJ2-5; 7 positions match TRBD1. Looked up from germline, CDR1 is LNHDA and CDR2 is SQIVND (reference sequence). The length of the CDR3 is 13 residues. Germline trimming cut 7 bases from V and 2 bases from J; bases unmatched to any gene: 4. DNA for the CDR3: TGTGCCAGTACCCAGGGACAGCAAGAGACCCAGTACTTC. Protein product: CASTQGQQETQYF.

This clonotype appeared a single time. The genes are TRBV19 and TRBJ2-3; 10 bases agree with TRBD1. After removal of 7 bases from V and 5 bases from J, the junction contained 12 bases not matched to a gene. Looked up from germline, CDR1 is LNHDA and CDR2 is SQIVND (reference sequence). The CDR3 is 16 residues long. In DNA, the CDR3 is TGTGCCAGTAAGGGGCCCAGACAGGGGGCGGGAGATACGCAGTATTTT. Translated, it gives CASKGPRQGAGDTQYF.

Here the CDR3 DNA reads TGTGCCAGTTCCCTCCGGCTTACAACCTACGAGCAGTACTTC. It translates to CASSLRLTTYEQYF. This rearrangement joins TRBV19 to TRBJ2-7; no firm D call. CDR1 and CDR2 (germline): LNHDA, SQIVND (reference sequence). The CDR3 consists of 14 residues. The V end was cut by 8 bases, the J end by 2 bases, with 16 bases between.

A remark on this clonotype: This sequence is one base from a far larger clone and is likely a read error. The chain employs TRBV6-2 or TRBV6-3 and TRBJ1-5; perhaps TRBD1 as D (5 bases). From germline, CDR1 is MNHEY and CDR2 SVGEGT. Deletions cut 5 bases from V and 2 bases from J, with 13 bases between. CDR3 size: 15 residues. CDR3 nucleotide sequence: TGTGCCAGCAGTGAACAGGCGGGCGGCAATCAGCCCCAGCATTTT. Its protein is CASSEQAGGNQPQHF.

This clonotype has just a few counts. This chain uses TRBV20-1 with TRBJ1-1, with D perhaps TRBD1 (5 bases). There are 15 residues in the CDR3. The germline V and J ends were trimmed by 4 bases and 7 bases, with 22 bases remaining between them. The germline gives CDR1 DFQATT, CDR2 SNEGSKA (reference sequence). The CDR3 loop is CSATNLRDGGDEAFF. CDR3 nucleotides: TGCAGTGCTACCAACCTCAGGGATGGTGGTGATGAAGCTTTCTTT.

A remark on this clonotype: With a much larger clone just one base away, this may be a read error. The CDR3 protein is CASSIKHGSGQFF. DNA for the CDR3: TGTGCCAGCTCTATCAAGCATGGGAGTGGGCAGTTCTTC. This rearrangement joins TRBV2 to TRBJ2-1; D perhaps matches TRBD2 (5 bases). Germline-derived CDR1 and CDR2 are SNHLY and FYNNEI. This CDR3 contains 13 residues. V lost 8 bases, J lost 12 bases, and 20 bases lay in between.

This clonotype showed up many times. The CDR3 protein is CSARAGTGNQPQHF. As DNA, the CDR3 is TGCAGTGCTAGAGCCGGGACAGGGAATCAGCCCCAGCATTTT. The J gene is TRBJ1-5, the V gene TRBV20-1, with 9 positions matching TRBD1. Germline assignment: CDR1 DFQATT and CDR2 SNEGSKA (reference sequence). CDR3 length: 14 residues. V shed 1 base, J shed 4 bases, and the junction held 2 bases outside the gene matches.

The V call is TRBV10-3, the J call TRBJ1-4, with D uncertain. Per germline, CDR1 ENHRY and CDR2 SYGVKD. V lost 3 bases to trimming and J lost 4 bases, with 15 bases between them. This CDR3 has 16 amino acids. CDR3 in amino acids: CAISDLGRGFNEKLFF. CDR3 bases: TGTGCCATCAGTGATTTAGGCCGCGGATTTAATGAAAAACTGTTTTTT.

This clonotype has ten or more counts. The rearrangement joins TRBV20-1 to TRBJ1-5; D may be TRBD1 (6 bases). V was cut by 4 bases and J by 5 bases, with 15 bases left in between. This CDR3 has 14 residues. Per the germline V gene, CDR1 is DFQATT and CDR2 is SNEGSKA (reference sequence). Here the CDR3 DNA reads TGCAGTGCTACCGACCCGAGGGGGGATCAGCCCCAGCATTTT. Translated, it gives CSATDPRGDQPQHF.

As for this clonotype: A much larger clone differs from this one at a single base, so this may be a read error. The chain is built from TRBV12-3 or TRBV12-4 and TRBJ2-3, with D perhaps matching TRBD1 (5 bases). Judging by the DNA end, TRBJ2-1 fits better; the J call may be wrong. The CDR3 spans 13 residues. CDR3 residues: CASSVDSKETQFF. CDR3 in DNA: TGTGCCAGCAGTGTTGACAGCAAAGAGACCCAGTTCTTC.

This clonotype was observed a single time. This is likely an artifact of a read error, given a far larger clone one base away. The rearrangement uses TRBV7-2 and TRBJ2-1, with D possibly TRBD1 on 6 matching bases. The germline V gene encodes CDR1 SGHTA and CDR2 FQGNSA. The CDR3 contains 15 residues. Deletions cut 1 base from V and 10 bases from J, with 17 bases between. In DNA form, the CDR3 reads TGTGCCAGCAGCTTAGAAACAGGGCTTTTCTACGAGCAGTTCTTC. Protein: CASSLETGLFYEQFF. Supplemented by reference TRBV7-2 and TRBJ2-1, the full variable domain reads GAGVSQSPSNKVTEKGKDVELRCDPISGHTALYWYRQSLGQGLEFLIYFQGNSAPDKSGLPSDRFSAERTGGSVSTLTIQRTQQEDSAVYLCASSLETGLFYEQFFGPGTRLTVL.

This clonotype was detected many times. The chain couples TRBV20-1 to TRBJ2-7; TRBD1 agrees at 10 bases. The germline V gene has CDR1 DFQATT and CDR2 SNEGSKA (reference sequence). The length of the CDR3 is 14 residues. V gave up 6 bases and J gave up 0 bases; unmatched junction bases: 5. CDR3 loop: CSAMDRGSSYEQYF. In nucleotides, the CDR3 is TGCAGTGCAATGGACAGGGGGTCCTCCTACGAGCAGTACTTC.

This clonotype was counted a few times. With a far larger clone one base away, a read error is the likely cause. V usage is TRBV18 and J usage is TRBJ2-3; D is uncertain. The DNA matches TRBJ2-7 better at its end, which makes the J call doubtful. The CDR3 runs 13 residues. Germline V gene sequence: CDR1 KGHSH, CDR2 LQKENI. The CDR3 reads CASPPQVSNEQYF. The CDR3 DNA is TGTGCCAGCCCACCACAAGTTTCAAACGAGCAGTACTTC.

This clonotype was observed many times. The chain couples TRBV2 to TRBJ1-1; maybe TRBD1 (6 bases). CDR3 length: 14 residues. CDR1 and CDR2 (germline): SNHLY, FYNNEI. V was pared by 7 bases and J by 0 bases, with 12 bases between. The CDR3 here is CASIPGHLNTEAFF. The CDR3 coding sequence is TGTGCCAGCATACCGGGACATCTGAACACTGAAGCTTTCTTT.

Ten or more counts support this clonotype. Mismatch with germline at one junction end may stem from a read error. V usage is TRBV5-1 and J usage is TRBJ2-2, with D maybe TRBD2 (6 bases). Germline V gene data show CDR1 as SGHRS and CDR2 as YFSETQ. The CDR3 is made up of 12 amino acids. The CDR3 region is CASSRGNGELFF. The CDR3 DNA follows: TGTGCCAGCAGCCGGGGGAACGGGGAGCTGTTTTTT.

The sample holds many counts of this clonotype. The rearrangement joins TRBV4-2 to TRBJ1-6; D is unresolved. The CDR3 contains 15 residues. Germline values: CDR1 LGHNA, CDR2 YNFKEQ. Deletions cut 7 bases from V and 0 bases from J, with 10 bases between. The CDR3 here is CASTFDNSYNSPLHF. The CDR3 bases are TGTGCCAGCACCTTCGACAACTCCTATAATTCACCCCTCCACTTT.

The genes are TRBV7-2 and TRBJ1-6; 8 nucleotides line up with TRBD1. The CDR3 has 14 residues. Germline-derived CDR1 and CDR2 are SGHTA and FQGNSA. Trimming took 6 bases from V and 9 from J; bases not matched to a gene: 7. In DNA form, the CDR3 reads TGTGCCAGCAGTTACAACGACAGGGGTTCACCCCTCCACTTT. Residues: CASSYNDRGSPLHF.

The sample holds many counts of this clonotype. DNA of the CDR3: TGTGCCAGCAGCGATGGGACCGCCCGAGCGGGGGCCAACGTCCTGACTTTC. As protein: CASSDGTARAGANVLTF. This sequence joins TRBV9 and TRBJ2-6; either TRBD1 or TRBD2 may fit D (5 bases each). Germline loops: CDR1 SGDLS, CDR2 YYNGEE. The germline V and J ends were trimmed by 3 bases and 4 bases, with 17 bases remaining between them. The CDR3 loop spans 17 amino acids.